One sample yielded the 32 T cell receptor beta chains listed below, sequenced in a study of control samples from healthy donors and cancer patients. Assay: immunoSEQ multiplex PCR; the TCRdb copy retains only in-frame clones and omits some. The data contain around 110,000 clones, 80% to 90% of them singletons. Sequencing used PBMCs. The source of these receptors is a woman aged 50 to 60 with colorectal cancer.

The chain has TRBV6-6 and TRBJ2-3; weak D call: TRBD2 (5 bases). Trimming took off 7 bases at V and 0 bases at J, with 17 bases between the two ends. Germline V gene data show CDR1 as MNHNY and CDR2 as SVGAGI (reference sequence). The CDR3 contains 16 residues. The CDR3 DNA follows: TGTGCCAGCAAAAATAGGGAGTGGGGAAGCACAGATACGCAGTATTTT. This gives the protein CASKNREWGSTDTQYF.

The rearrangement uses TRBV29-1 and TRBJ1-5; no definite D call. Germline loops: CDR1 SQVTM, CDR2 ANQGSEA. This CDR3 contains 13 residues. Deletions cut 6 bases from V and 3 bases from J, with 12 bases between. CDR3 sequence: CSVQMQINQPQHF. Here the CDR3 DNA reads TGCAGCGTGCAAATGCAGATCAATCAGCCCCAGCATTTT.

This chain connects TRBV15 to TRBJ2-7; TRBD1 aligns across 9 bases. The germline V gene has CDR1 LNHNV and CDR2 YYDKDF (reference sequence). CDR3 length: 17 residues. V shed 4 bases and J 1 base; nucleotides not matched to a gene: 11. CDR3 bases: TGTGCCACCAGCATGGAGACAGGGGGATTATCTTCCTACGAGCAGTACTTC. This sequence encodes CATSMETGGLSSYEQYF.

This clone was seen a few times. The chain has TRBV7-8 and TRBJ2-4; TRBD1 matches at 8 bases. The CDR3 is made up of 13 amino acids. CDR1 is SGHVS and CDR2 is FQNEAQ in the germline V gene. The trim removed 1 base at V and 10 bases at J, leaving 3 bases unmatched. The CDR3: CASSLERTGIQYF. CDR3 bases: TGTGCCAGCAGCTTAGAAAGGACAGGGATTCAGTACTTC.

The chain links TRBV6-2 or TRBV6-3 to TRBJ1-2; unclear D gene. The CDR3 runs to 13 residues. CDR1 is MNHEY and CDR2 is SVGEGT in the germline V gene. The V end was cut by 2 bases, the J end by 7 bases, with 11 bases between. The CDR3 coding sequence is TGTGCCAGCAGTTACGATCGGCACATTGGCTACACCTTC. This encodes CASSYDRHIGYTF.

This chain connects TRBV5-6 to TRBJ1-2; a weak D match, TRBD1 (5 bases). Trimming cost V 0 bases and J 13 bases, with 19 bases left between them. Germline V CDR1 and CDR2: SGHDT, YYEEEE. The CDR3 contains 14 residues. CDR3 residues: CASSLGPGRSFRTF. In DNA, the CDR3 is TGTGCCAGCAGCTTGGGTCCGGGACGGAGCTTTCGCACCTTC.

The chain uses TRBV28 and TRBJ2-1; D assignment may be TRBD1 or TRBD2 (5 bases each). Per the germline V gene, CDR1 is MDHEN and CDR2 is SYDVKM. The CDR3 length is 14 residues. The V and J ends lost 1 base and 10 bases respectively, with 14 bases between them. The CDR3 reads CASSLSPPGGEQFF. CDR3 bases: TGTGCCAGCAGTTTATCCCCCCCTGGGGGAGAGCAGTTCTTC.

The chain employs TRBV5-6 and TRBJ2-5, with no clear D. The CDR3 length is 14 residues. Looked up from germline, CDR1 is SGHDT and CDR2 is YYEEEE. Trimming shortened V by 4 bases and J by 3 bases, and 13 bases separated the two germline ends. The CDR3 reads CASSLFTSEETQYF. The CDR3 DNA is TGTGCCAGCAGCCTCTTCACCTCTGAAGAGACCCAGTACTTC.

This clone was detected only a few times. V and J are TRBV7-9 and TRBJ1-1; D ambiguous. Per germline, CDR1 SEHNR and CDR2 FQNEAQ (reference sequence). V shed 5 bases and J shed 7 bases, with 14 bases lying between them. The CDR3 contains 13 residues. The CDR3 sequence: CASSTTGVIEAFF. As DNA, the CDR3 is TGTGCCAGCAGCACAACCGGAGTGATTGAAGCTTTCTTT.

The chain uses TRBV5-1 and TRBJ1-5; 7 bases map to TRBD1. With 5 bases clipped from V and 2 bases from J, the junction kept 7 bases outside the gene matches. CDR1 is SGHRS and CDR2 is YFSETQ in the germline V gene. CDR3 length equals 15 residues. This CDR3 reads CASSFTGDGNQPQHF. The CDR3 DNA is TGCGCCAGCAGTTTTACAGGGGACGGCAATCAGCCCCAGCATTTT.

The chain is built from TRBV18 and TRBJ1-6; no firm D call. The CDR3 has 16 amino acids. V was clipped by 3 bases and J by 6 bases, with 15 bases between them. Per germline, CDR1 KGHSH and CDR2 LQKENI. The CDR3 DNA is TGTGCCAGCTCACCGACTGGGGAGCTATCTAATTCACCCCTCCACTTT. It translates to CASSPTGELSNSPLHF.

J is TRBJ2-5 and V is TRBV5-1; TRBD2 matches at 11 bases. There are 15 residues in the CDR3. Germline V CDR1 and CDR2: SGHRS, YFSETQ. V was clipped by 2 bases and J by 5 bases; unmatched bases: 5. DNA for the CDR3: TGCGCCAGCAGCTTTAGCGGGGGGGCCTTGGAGACCCAGTACTTC. Translation: CASSFSGGALETQYF.

The V and J genes are TRBV5-1 and TRBJ2-1; D possibly matches TRBD1 or TRBD2 (5 bases each). Germline lookup yields CDR1 SGHRS and CDR2 YFSETQ. The length of the CDR3 is 13 residues. Trimming pared 2 bases from V and 10 bases from J, leaving 13 bases between. CDR3 coding DNA: TGCGCCAGCAGCTTTGGCTACGAGGGGGAGCAGTTCTTC. Translating gives CASSFGYEGEQFF. Complete variable domain (other parts from reference TRBV5-1 and TRBJ2-1): KAGVTQTPRYLIKTRGQQVTLSCSPISGHRSVSWYQQTPGQGLQFLFEYFSETQRNKGNFPGRFSGRQFSNSRSEMNVSTLELGDSALYLCASSFGYEGEQFFGPGTRLTVL.

The rearrangement joins TRBV15 to TRBJ1-6; 7 positions agree with TRBD1. Germline V gene sequence: CDR1 LNHNV, CDR2 YYDKDF (reference sequence). The CDR3 is 17 residues long. V gave up 2 bases and J gave up 0 bases; unmatched junction bases: 4. The CDR3, as DNA: TGTGCCACCAGCAGACCGACAGGGAGCTCCTATAATTCACCCCTCCACTTT. Its translation is CATSRPTGSSYNSPLHF.

This clone showed up just once. The V gene is TRBV24-1, the J gene TRBJ2-2, with 8 bases aligning to TRBD1. This CDR3 contains 17 residues. The junction had 14 bases not matched to a gene; V was cut back by 8 bases and J by 4 bases. Germline values: CDR1 KGHDR, CDR2 SFDVKD. The CDR3 here is CATTDSFDRGSTGELFF. In DNA, the CDR3 is TGTGCCACCACTGACTCCTTCGACAGGGGAAGCACCGGGGAGCTGTTTTTT.

The V gene is TRBV10-3, the J gene TRBJ2-2; 8 bases agree with TRBD2. Trimming at V came to 4 bases and at J to 1 base, leaving 5 bases not matched to a gene. Germline lookup yields CDR1 ENHRY and CDR2 SYGVKD. CDR3 length: 16 residues. CDR3 residues: CAISVAGGMNTGELFF. The CDR3 DNA reads as TGTGCCATCAGTGTGGCGGGGGGAATGAACACCGGGGAGCTGTTTTTT.

The chain combines TRBV9 with TRBJ1-6; D remains unclear. V lost 0 bases and J 6 bases, leaving 7 bases between the germline ends. This CDR3 is built from 14 residues. The germline V gene has CDR1 SGDLS and CDR2 YYNGEE. CDR3 protein: CASSVGGSNSPLHF. CDR3 in DNA: TGTGCCAGCAGCGTAGGCGGGAGTAATTCACCCCTCCACTTT.

In its sample, this clone was seen a few times. The rearrangement joins TRBV7-2 to TRBJ2-7; D remains ambiguous. This CDR3 is built from 13 residues. CDR1 and CDR2 (germline): SGHTA, FQGNSA. V gave up 1 base and J gave up 2 bases, with 6 bases separating them. The CDR3, as DNA: TGTGCCAGCAGCTTAGAAGTAGCCTACGAGCAGTACTTC. Its translation is CASSLEVAYEQYF.

The V gene is TRBV19, the J gene TRBJ2-1, with TRBD2 matching 8 bases. The length of the CDR3 is 17 residues. V shed 5 bases, J shed 0 bases, and the junction held 9 bases outside the gene matches. Germline V CDR1 and CDR2: LNHDA, SQIVND (reference sequence). The CDR3: CASSVYSGVSSYNEQFF. The CDR3 bases are TGTGCCAGTAGTGTTTATAGCGGGGTCAGCTCCTACAATGAGCAGTTCTTC.

The chain couples TRBV11-2 to TRBJ2-7; 9 bases align to TRBD2. In germline, CDR1 is SGHAT, CDR2 FQNNGV. The V segment lost 0 bases and the J segment 0 bases; nucleotides outside the gene matches: 12. CDR3 length: 19 residues. CDR3 bases: TGTGCCAGCAGCTTAGATCGGGGAGTAGCGGGGGCCAGCTCCTACGAGCAGTACTTC. It encodes CASSLDRGVAGASSYEQYF.

The rearrangement uses TRBV19 and TRBJ1-6; 10 nucleotides align to TRBD1. CDR1 and CDR2 (germline): LNHDA, SQIVND (reference sequence). The CDR3 loop spans 15 amino acids. Trimming cost V 6 bases and J 6 bases; bases outside gene matches: 5. CDR3 loop: CASRRDRGVNSPLHF. CDR3 nucleotides: TGTGCCAGTAGAAGGGACAGGGGTGTTAATTCACCCCTCCACTTT.

V is TRBV2 and J is TRBJ1-5; 8 bases match TRBD1. Looked up from germline, CDR1 is SNHLY and CDR2 is FYNNEI. Unmatched junction bases numbered 10, after V lost 4 bases and J lost 11 bases. The CDR3 is 14 amino acids. CDR3 in DNA: TGTGCCAGCAGTGTTGGGACAGGCCTTCGAGCCCAGCATTTT. Encoded protein: CASSVGTGLRAQHF.

The chain joins TRBV19 to TRBJ1-1; 7 nucleotides match TRBD1. The CDR3 spans 15 residues. Trimming removed 6 bases from V and 0 bases from J; junction bases left unmatched: 7. Germline CDR1 and CDR2: LNHDA and SQIVND (reference sequence). The CDR3 DNA is TGTGCCAGTAGGACAGGGATCTCCATGAACACTGAAGCTTTCTTT. This sequence encodes CASRTGISMNTEAFF.

The genes are TRBV20-1 and TRBJ2-1; 16 bases align to TRBD2. The V and J ends lost 3 bases and 0 bases, in that order; junction bases with no gene match: 5. The germline V gene encodes CDR1 DFQATT and CDR2 SNEGSKA (reference sequence). This CDR3 is built from 18 residues. The CDR3 loop reads CSASPGLAGGSSYNEQFF. The CDR3 coding sequence is TGCAGTGCTAGTCCGGGACTAGCGGGAGGGAGCTCCTACAATGAGCAGTTCTTC.

The chain combines TRBV5-6 with TRBJ1-4, with D uncertain. The CDR3 consists of 15 residues. Germline values: CDR1 SGHDT, CDR2 YYEEEE. V was trimmed by 0 bases and J by 7 bases, leaving 13 bases between them. CDR3 sequence: CASSLGGEVGEKLFF. As DNA, the CDR3 is TGTGCCAGCAGCTTGGGGGGAGAGGTCGGTGAAAAACTGTTTTTT.

The J gene is TRBJ1-1, the V gene TRBV7-6, with D perhaps TRBD1 (5 bases). Germline V gene sequence: CDR1 SGHVS, CDR2 FNYEAQ. Deletions cut 5 bases from V and 0 bases from J, with 10 bases between. This CDR3 contains 14 residues. CDR3 DNA: TGTGCCAGCAGCACGGGGGGGGTGAACACTGAAGCTTTCTTT. Its translation is CASSTGGVNTEAFF.

The V call is TRBV5-6, the J call TRBJ1-2, with D unresolved. CDR1 is SGHDT, CDR2 YYEEEE, per germline. Trimming took off 4 bases at V and 8 bases at J, with 15 bases between the two ends. The CDR3 runs 13 residues. The CDR3 is CASSLSLTRGYTF. CDR3 nucleotides: TGTGCCAGCAGCCTTAGTCTTACGAGGGGCTACACCTTC.

This clone has more than one count but fewer than ten. This chain's CDR3 is CASSIDGALFLAGGAQYNEQFF. The CDR3 DNA is TGTGCCAGTAGTATAGATGGAGCTCTTTTTCTAGCGGGAGGCGCGCAATACAATGAGCAGTTCTTC. The V and J genes are TRBV19 and TRBJ2-1, with 11 bases lining up with TRBD2. V was clipped by 0 bases and J by 4 bases; unmatched bases: 20. The CDR3 spans 22 residues. The germline CDR1 and CDR2 sequences are LNHDA and SQIVND (reference sequence). Using reference TRBV19 and TRBJ2-1 for the parts outside the CDR3, the full variable domain is DGGITQSPKYLFRKEGQNVTLSCEQNLNHDAMYWYRQDPGQGLRLIYYSQIVNDFQKGDIAEGYSVSREKKESFPLTVTSAQKNPTAFYLCASSIDGALFLAGGAQYNEQFFGPGTRLTVL.

The V call is TRBV10-1, the J call TRBJ2-7; D is unclear. V was shortened by 2 bases and J by 2 bases, with 7 bases between the two germline ends. Germline CDR1 is WNHNN and CDR2 is SYGVQD (reference sequence). The CDR3 is 13 residues long. CDR3 nucleotides: TGCGCCAGCAGTGAGGCAGATACCTACGAGCAGTACTTC. It yields the protein CASSEADTYEQYF.

The CDR3 loop reads CATSRDPRGGETQYF. CDR3 DNA sequence: TGTGCCACCAGCAGAGATCCCCGGGGAGGCGAGACCCAGTACTTC. The V and J genes are TRBV15 and TRBJ2-5, with D possibly being TRBD2 (6 bases). Looked up from germline, CDR1 is LNHNV and CDR2 is YYDKDF (reference sequence). The V end was cut by 0 bases, the J end by 5 bases, with 13 bases between. This CDR3 has 15 amino acids.

The chain is built from TRBV9 and TRBJ1-1; the D is unclear. The ends were cut back, 4 bases at V and 5 bases at J, with 12 bases in the middle. The CDR3 extends over 13 amino acids. The V gene's germline CDR1 is SGDLS and CDR2 YYNGEE. CDR3 loop: CASSSAAQTEAFF. The CDR3 DNA sequence: TGTGCCAGCAGCTCAGCTGCCCAGACTGAAGCTTTCTTT.

This chain connects TRBV30 to TRBJ2-1; 7 bases are a match to TRBD1. Looked up from germline, CDR1 is GTSNPN and CDR2 is SVGIG (reference sequence). The J segment lost 0 bases and the V segment lost 1 base, leaving 9 bases of the junction unmatched. This CDR3 region has 17 residues. CDR3: CAWSASDRDPSYNEQFF. Written as DNA, the CDR3 is TGTGCCTGGAGTGCCAGCGACAGGGATCCCTCCTACAATGAGCAGTTCTTC. The whole variable domain, filled in from reference TRBV30 and TRBJ2-1, reads SQTIHQWPATLVQPVGSPLSLECTVEGTSNPNLYWYRQAAGRGLQLLFYSVGIGQISSEVPQNLSASRPQDRQFILSSKKLLLSDSGFYLCAWSASDRDPSYNEQFFGPGTRLTVL.